This TCR beta chain originates from a study of PD-L1 blockade in urothelial cancer. This CDR3 spans 15 amino acids. The V and J ends lost 4 bases and 7 bases, in that order; junction bases with no gene match: 10. The germline CDR1 and CDR2 sequences are MGHRA and YSYEKL. Sequenced by immunoSEQ multiplex PCR; TCRdb stores in-frame clones only, minus some. Of more than 45,000 clones listed, approximately 90% are singletons. This receptor was obtained from an elderly man with urothelial cancer. The source material was PBMCs, sampled around atezolizumab (anti-PD-L1) treatment. The chain has TRBV4-1 and TRBJ1-5; 7 nucleotides agree with TRBD1. The CDR3 region is CASSRTGEVGQPQHF. In DNA, the CDR3 is TGCGCCAGCAGCCGCACAGGGGAGGTGGGCCAGCCCCAGCATTTT.